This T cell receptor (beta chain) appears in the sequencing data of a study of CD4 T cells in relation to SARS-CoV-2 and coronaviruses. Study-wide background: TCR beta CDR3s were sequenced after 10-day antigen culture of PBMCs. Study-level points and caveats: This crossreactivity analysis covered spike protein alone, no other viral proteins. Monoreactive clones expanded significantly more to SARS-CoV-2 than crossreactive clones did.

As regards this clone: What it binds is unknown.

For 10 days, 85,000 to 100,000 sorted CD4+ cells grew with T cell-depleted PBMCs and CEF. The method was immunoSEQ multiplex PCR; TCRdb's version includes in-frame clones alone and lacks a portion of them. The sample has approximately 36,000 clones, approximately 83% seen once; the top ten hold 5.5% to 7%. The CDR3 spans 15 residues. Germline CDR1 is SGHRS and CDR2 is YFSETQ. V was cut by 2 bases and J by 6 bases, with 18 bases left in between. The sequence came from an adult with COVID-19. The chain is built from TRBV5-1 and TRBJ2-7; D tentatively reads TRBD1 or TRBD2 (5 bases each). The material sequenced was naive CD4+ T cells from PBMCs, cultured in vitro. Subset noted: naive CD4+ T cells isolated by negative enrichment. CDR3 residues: CASSFEGAKRGEQYF. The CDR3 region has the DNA TGCGCCAGCAGCTTTGAGGGAGCTAAAAGGGGCGAGCAGTACTTC. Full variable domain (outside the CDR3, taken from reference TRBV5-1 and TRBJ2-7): KAGVTQTPRYLIKTRGQQVTLSCSPISGHRSVSWYQQTPGQGLQFLFEYFSETQRNKGNFPGRFSGRQFSNSRSEMNVSTLELGDSALYLCASSFEGAKRGEQYFGPGTRLTVT.